This TCR beta chain was captured by sequencing in a study of regulatory dendritic cells for organ transplantation. This clone was observed a handful of times. Antigen unknown. Allogeneic regulatory or mature dendritic cells were co-cultured for roughly five days with CFSE-labeled sorted T cells at 1:10. The CDR3 consists of 13 residues. The V and J ends lost 6 bases and 0 bases, in that order; junction bases with no gene match: 1. Germline V gene data show CDR1 as LNHDA and CDR2 as SQIVND (reference sequence). Repertoires were generated with immunoSEQ multiplex PCR, while TCRdb's copy carries only in-frame clones and drops some. The sample includes about 12,000 clones, about four fifths of them seen just once.

J is TRBJ1-1 and V is TRBV19, with 7 bases matching TRBD1. The source material was naive CD8+ T cells from blood cultured with regulatory dendritic cells. Subset meaning: CD45RA+ naive T cells. The TCR sequence derives from a human donor in good health. CDR3 sequence: CASRQGMNTEAFF. The CDR3 nucleotides are TGTGCCAGTAGACAGGGGATGAACACTGAAGCTTTCTTT.